The next 20 T cell receptor beta chains were all read from a single sample in a study of T cell responses to AZD1222 COVID-19 vaccine. This table comes from immunoSEQ multiplex PCR, and its TCRdb copy is limited to in-frame clones, with some not included. The sample has 33,000 or so clones; 85% to 90% are singletons. This sample comprised peripheral blood, obtained 28 days after the second AZD1222 dose. Receptors originate from an adult who received the AZD1222 COVID-19 vaccine.

The V call is TRBV5-4, the J call TRBJ2-1, with 10 bases fitting TRBD2. The trim removed 3 bases at V and 4 bases at J, leaving 4 bases unmatched. The CDR3 spans 15 residues. Germline V gene data show CDR1 as SGHNT and CDR2 as YYREEE (reference sequence). The CDR3 DNA sequence: TGTGCCAGCAGCTCCGGACTAGCGGAATACAATGAGCAGTTCTTC. It is translated as CASSSGLAEYNEQFF.

V gene TRBV19 combines with J gene TRBJ1-1; D is unclear. V lost 7 bases and J lost 6, with 18 bases in between. This CDR3 has 14 residues. The germline V gene has CDR1 LNHDA and CDR2 SQIVND (reference sequence). The CDR3 loop is CASKRPELRAEAFF. In nucleotides, the CDR3 is TGTGCCAGTAAGCGGCCTGAACTGCGCGCTGAAGCTTTCTTT.

The chain links TRBV19 to TRBJ1-4, with D possibly being TRBD1 (6 bases). V was trimmed by 9 bases and J by 0 bases, leaving 11 bases between them. The CDR3 consists of 14 residues. CDR1 is LNHDA, CDR2 SQIVND, per germline (reference sequence). In DNA, the CDR3 is TGTGCCAGCAGAGACAGGACAACTAATGAAAAACTGTTTTTT. This gives the protein CASRDRTTNEKLFF.

This clone occurred once. The chain combines TRBV27 with TRBJ1-6; D gene uncertain. Trimming removed 6 bases from V and 6 bases from J, with 15 bases in between. The CDR3 is made up of 15 amino acids. Germline CDR1 is MNHEY and CDR2 is SMNVEV (reference sequence). The CDR3 nucleotides are TGTGCCAGCAGCCCGCTTCTTGCGGGTAATTCACCCCTCCACTTT. Amino acid sequence: CASSPLLAGNSPLHF.

The chain links TRBV27 to TRBJ1-3, with 8 positions matching TRBD1. Losses at the gene ends were 5 bases for V and 4 bases for J; bases not matched to a gene: 7. Per the germline V gene, CDR1 is MNHEY and CDR2 is SMNVEV (reference sequence). The CDR3 has 15 amino acids. In DNA, the CDR3 is TGTGCCAGCAGTCGGGACAGGATCGGCGGAAACACCATATATTTT. It translates to CASSRDRIGGNTIYF.

The gene calls are TRBV5-1 and TRBJ2-7, with TRBD2 matching over 7 bases. J was trimmed by 0 bases and V by 0 bases; bases with no gene match: 3. Germline CDR1 is SGHRS and CDR2 is YFSETQ. CDR3 length: 15 residues. The CDR3 DNA reads as TGCGCCAGCAGCTTGGCTGCTAGCGGCTCCTACGAGCAGTACTTC. Its protein product is CASSLAASGSYEQYF.

This clone was seen once. CDR3 sequence reads: CASSFIRGYTF. CDR3 DNA: TGTGCCAGCAGTTTCATCCGTGGCTACACCTTC. This rearrangement joins TRBV28 to TRBJ1-2; D gene uncertain. V shed 3 bases and J shed 7 bases, with 6 bases lying between them. The CDR3 is made up of 11 amino acids. Germline V gene data show CDR1 as MDHEN and CDR2 as SYDVKM.

This chain joins TRBV28 and TRBJ1-6, with D perhaps TRBD1 (5 bases). CDR3 length: 16 amino acids. Trimming stripped 5 bases from V and 4 bases from J, with 15 bases between. The germline gives CDR1 MDHEN, CDR2 SYDVKM. CDR3 DNA sequence: TGTGCCAGCAGTCCTATCGGGACGTATTATAATTCACCCCTCCACTTT. It yields the protein CASSPIGTYYNSPLHF.

The count of this clone is one. The rearrangement links TRBV4-3 to TRBJ1-2; 9 bases fit TRBD1. This CDR3 region has 14 residues. Unmatched junction bases numbered 7, after V lost 8 bases and J lost 3 bases. Germline-derived CDR1 and CDR2 are LGHNA and YSLEER. In DNA form, the CDR3 reads TGCGCCAGCGGCTCCACAGGGGGCCACTATGGCTACACCTTC. As protein: CASGSTGGHYGYTF.

This clone was detected only once. This sequence joins TRBV4-1 and TRBJ2-4; TRBD1 matches 11 bases. The CDR3 runs 14 residues. The V gene's germline CDR1 is MGHRA and CDR2 YSYEKL. Trimming at V came to 3 bases and at J to 8 bases, leaving 3 bases not matched to a gene. CDR3 coding DNA: TGCGCCAGCAGCCAGGACAGGGGGCGGGACATTCAGTACTTC. The encoded protein is CASSQDRGRDIQYF.

V and J are TRBV19 and TRBJ1-1; tentatively, D is TRBD1 (5 bases). V lost 2 bases and J lost 3, with 10 bases in between. CDR3 length equals 14 residues. CDR1 is LNHDA, CDR2 SQIVND, per germline (reference sequence). CDR3 sequence: CASSIRIQDTEAFF. CDR3 in DNA: TGTGCCAGTAGTATAAGAATACAGGACACTGAAGCTTTCTTT.

The V gene is TRBV24-1, the J gene TRBJ2-1; TRBD1 matches 7 bases. The CDR3 sequence is 16 residues long. Per germline, CDR1 KGHDR and CDR2 SFDVKD. V trimming: 2 bases; J trimming: 3 bases; junction bases outside the gene matches: 6. CDR3 region: CATSDSSGQHYNEQFF. The CDR3, as DNA: TGTGCCACCAGTGATTCCTCGGGACAGCACTACAATGAGCAGTTCTTC.

The chain combines TRBV28 with TRBJ2-7; TRBD1 matches at 12 bases. The CDR3 sequence is 18 residues long. Unmatched junction bases numbered 13, after V lost 4 bases and J lost 3 bases. Germline CDR1 reads MDHEN; CDR2 reads SYDVKM. The CDR3 here is CASSSSGAGTGGFYEQYF. CDR3 in DNA: TGTGCCAGCAGTTCAAGCGGTGCCGGGACAGGGGGCTTCTACGAGCAGTACTTC. The full variable domain, completed using reference TRBV28 and TRBJ2-7, is DVKVTQSSRYLVKRTGEKVFLECVQDMDHENMFWYRQDPGLGLRLIYFSYDVKMKEKGDIPEGYSVSREKKERFSLILESASTNQTSMYLCASSSSGAGTGGFYEQYFGPGTRLTVT.

This chain joins TRBV14 and TRBJ2-7; the match to TRBD1 covers 11 bases. This CDR3 region has 16 residues. CDR1 and CDR2 from the germline V gene are SGHDN and FVKESK. J lost 2 bases, V lost 2 bases, and 5 bases had no gene match. The CDR3 coding sequence is TGTGCCAGCAGCCAATTTACGGGACAGGGGGCCTACGAGCAGTACTTC. Its protein product is CASSQFTGQGAYEQYF.

This clone was observed a single time. CDR3 nucleotide sequence: TGTGCCAGCTCACCACCGTCAGATAGGGCTGAAGCTTTCTTT. Its protein product is CASSPPSDRAEAFF. The V and J genes are TRBV18 and TRBJ1-1; D is ambiguous. V lost 0 bases, J lost 6 bases, and 11 bases lay in between. CDR3 size: 14 residues. CDR1 is KGHSH, CDR2 LQKENI, per germline.

This clone was detected a few times. This rearrangement joins TRBV2 to TRBJ2-7; perhaps TRBD2 as D (5 bases). V was pared by 8 bases and J by 7 bases, with 18 bases between. CDR3 length: 13 amino acids. Germline V gene data show CDR1 as SNHLY and CDR2 as FYNNEI. The CDR3 DNA reads as TGTGCCAGCCGGCGGACGGGGTTAGGAGAGCAGTACTTC. It is translated as CASRRTGLGEQYF.

The genes are TRBV4-3 and TRBJ1-2, with 9 bases lining up with TRBD1. The V gene's germline CDR1 is LGHNA and CDR2 YSLEER. J gave up 3 bases and V 1 base, and 6 bases lay outside the gene matches. There are 16 residues in the CDR3. The CDR3 spells CASSQGDRASYYGYTF. CDR3 coding DNA: TGCGCCAGCAGCCAAGGGGACAGGGCCTCATACTATGGCTACACCTTC.

The V call is TRBV5-4, the J call TRBJ1-1; D is undetermined. Deletions cut 5 bases from V and 11 bases from J, with 16 bases between. The CDR3 is made up of 12 amino acids. Germline V gene sequence: CDR1 SGHNT, CDR2 YYREEE (reference sequence). The DNA for the CDR3 is TGTGCCAGCAGACGCGACACCGGAGGGGCTTTCTTT. This codes for CASRRDTGGAFF.

The rearrangement joins TRBV2 to TRBJ1-2; 7 bases map to TRBD1. The trim removed 7 bases at V and 10 bases at J, leaving 12 bases unmatched. The CDR3 consists of 13 residues. Germline V gene data show CDR1 as SNHLY and CDR2 as FYNNEI. CDR3 coding DNA: TGTGCCAGCATCCTAGACAGGGATGGAGTCTACACCTTC. Encoded protein: CASILDRDGVYTF.

The J gene is TRBJ2-2, the V gene TRBV6-5; either TRBD1 or TRBD2 may supply D (6 bases each). The CDR3 has 16 amino acids. V gave up 6 bases and J gave up 3 bases, with 17 bases separating them. Per the germline V gene, CDR1 is MNHEY and CDR2 is SVGAGI. The CDR3 loop reads CASRYKVGGDTGELFF. The CDR3 DNA is TGTGCCAGCAGATACAAGGTCGGGGGCGACACCGGGGAGCTGTTTTTT.